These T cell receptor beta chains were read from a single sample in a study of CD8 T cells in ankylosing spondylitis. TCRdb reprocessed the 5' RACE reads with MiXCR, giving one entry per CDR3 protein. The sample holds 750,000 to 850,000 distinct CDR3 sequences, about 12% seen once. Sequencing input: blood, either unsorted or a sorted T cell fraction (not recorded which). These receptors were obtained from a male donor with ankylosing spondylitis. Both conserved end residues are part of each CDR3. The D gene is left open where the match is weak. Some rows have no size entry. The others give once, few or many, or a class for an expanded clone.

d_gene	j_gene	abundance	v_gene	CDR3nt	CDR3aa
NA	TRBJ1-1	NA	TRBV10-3	TGTGCCATCAGTCAACAGGGAGTAAGCACTGAAGCTTTCTTT	CAISQQGVSTEAFF
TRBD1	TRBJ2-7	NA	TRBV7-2	TGTGCCAGCAGCCAGGGGGTCGGGGTTCCAGCTTACGAGCAGTACTTC	CASSQGVGVPAYEQYF
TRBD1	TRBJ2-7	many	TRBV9	TGTGCCAGCAGCCGACGGACAGGATGGTTCTCCTACGAGCAGTACTTC	CASSRRTGWFSYEQYF
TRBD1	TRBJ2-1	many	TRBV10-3	TGTGCCATCAGTTGGGGGACAGGGGAGGGTGAGCAGTTCTTC	CAISWGTGEGEQFF
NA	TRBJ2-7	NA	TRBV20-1	TGCAGTGCTAGTTCTTTCAGGGCATCCTACGAGCAGTACTTC	CSASSFRASYEQYF
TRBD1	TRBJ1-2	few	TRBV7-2	TGTGCCAGCAGCAGGGACAGGGTGCGTGGCTACACCTTC	CASSRDRVRGYTF
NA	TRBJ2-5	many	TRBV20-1	TGCAGTGCTGGCGGGTGGGGCCAAGAGACCCAGTACTTC	CSAGGWGQETQYF
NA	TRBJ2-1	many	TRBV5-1	TGCGCCAGCAGCTCCGAGGGGGATGAGCAGTTCTTC	CASSSEGDEQFF
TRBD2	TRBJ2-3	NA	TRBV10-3	TGTGCCATCAGTGGAAAAACTAGCGGCACAGATACGCAGTATTTT	CAISGKTSGTDTQYF
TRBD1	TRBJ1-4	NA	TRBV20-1	TGCAGTGCTGGGCAGGGGGCGGGTGAAAAACTGTTTTTT	CSAGQGAGEKLFF
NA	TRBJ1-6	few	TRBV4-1	TGCGCCAGCAGCCAACCTACAGGGATTGACTCACCCCTCCACTTT	CASSQPTGIDSPLHF
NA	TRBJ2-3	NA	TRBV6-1	TGTGCCAGCAGTCCTCGGGATTATCGCACAGATACGCAGTATTTT	CASSPRDYRTDTQYF
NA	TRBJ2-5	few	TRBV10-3	TGTGCCATCAGTGAGGGGCTACCCCAAGAGACCCAGTACTTC	CAISEGLPQETQYF
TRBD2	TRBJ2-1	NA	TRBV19	TGTGCCAGTAGGATACTAGCGACCAATGAGCAGTTCTTC	CASRILATNEQFF
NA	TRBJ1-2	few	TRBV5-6	TGTGCCAGCAGCTTAGTGGGGCACTATGGCTACACCTTC	CASSLVGHYGYTF
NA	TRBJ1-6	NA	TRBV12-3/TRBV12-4	TGTGCCAGCAGTTTATCAGGGTACTCGGGACCCCTCCACTTT	CASSLSGYSGPLHF
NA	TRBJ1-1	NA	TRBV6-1	TGTGCCAGATCAAGACAGGCTGGGGGTGAAGCTTTCTTT	CARSRQAGGEAFF
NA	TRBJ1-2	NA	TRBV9	TGTGCCAGCAGCGTACAGGGCTTTAACTATGGCTACACCTTC	CASSVQGFNYGYTF
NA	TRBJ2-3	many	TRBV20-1	TGCAGTGCTAGAGATTGGAGGGTTTCCACAGATACGCAGTATTTT	CSARDWRVSTDTQYF
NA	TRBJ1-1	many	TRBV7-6	TGTGCCAGCAGCTTAGCAATGGGCACTGAAGCTTTCTTT	CASSLAMGTEAFF
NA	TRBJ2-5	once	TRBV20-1	TGCAGTGCTAGAGATGCCTGGGAAGAGACCCAGTACTTC	CSARDAWEETQYF
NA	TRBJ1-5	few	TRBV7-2	TGTGCCAGCAGCTCAACGACAGGCAATCAGCCCCAGCATTTT	CASSSTTGNQPQHF
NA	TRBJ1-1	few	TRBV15	TGTGCCACCAGCAGTAGAGTTACGTTTTACCTGGGCACTGAAGCTTTCTTT	CATSSRVTFYLGTEAFF
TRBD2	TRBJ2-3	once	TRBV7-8	TGTGCCAGCAGCGCCTGGACTAGCGGGCTTCCAGATACGCAGTATTTT	CASSAWTSGLPDTQYF
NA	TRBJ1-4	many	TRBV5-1	TGCGCCAGCAGCTTTTTGGGAGGAAATGAAAAACTGTTTTTT	CASSFLGGNEKLFF
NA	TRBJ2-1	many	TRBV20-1	TGCAGTGCTGCTACCCCCGGAGTAGGTGAGCAGTTCTTC	CSAATPGVGEQFF
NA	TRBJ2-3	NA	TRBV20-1	TGCAGTGCGCAGCGGGCGAGCACAGATACGCAGTATTTT	CSAQRASTDTQYF
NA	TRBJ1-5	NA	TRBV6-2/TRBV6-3	TGTGCCAGCAGCCCCAGGGGTTGGAGCAATCAGCCCCAGCATTTT	CASSPRGWSNQPQHF
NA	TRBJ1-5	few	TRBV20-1	TGCAGTGCTCAAAGGTTCCGAGGGGAGCCCCAGCATTTT	CSAQRFRGEPQHF
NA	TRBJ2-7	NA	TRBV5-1	TGCGCCAGCAGCTTGGATGGGGGCGCAGCCTACGAGCAGTACTTC	CASSLDGGAAYEQYF
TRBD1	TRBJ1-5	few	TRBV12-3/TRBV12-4	TGTGCCAGCAGTTGGGCGGACAGGGGAAATCAGCCCCAGCATTTT	CASSWADRGNQPQHF
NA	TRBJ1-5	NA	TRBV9	TGTGCCAGCAGCGGCGGAAGGCAGGGCCAGCCCCAGCATTTT	CASSGGRQGQPQHF
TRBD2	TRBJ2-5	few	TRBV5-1	TGCGCCAGCAGCTTGGCCGGAGGACTAGCGCCAGAGACCCAGTACTTC	CASSLAGGLAPETQYF
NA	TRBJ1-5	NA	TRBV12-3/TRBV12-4	TGTGCCAGCAGTGGTCAGATTCAGCCCCAGCATTTT	CASSGQIQPQHF
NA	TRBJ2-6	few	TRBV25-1	TGTGCCAGCAGTGAACGGGTTCTGGGGGCCAACGTCCTGACTTTC	CASSERVLGANVLTF
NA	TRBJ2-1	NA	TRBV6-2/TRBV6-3	TGTGCCAGCAGTAATTTCGGGGCGGGGAGGAATGAGCAGTTCTTC	CASSNFGAGRNEQFF
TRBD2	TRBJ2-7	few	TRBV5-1	TGCGCCAGCAGTAGCGGGAACGACTACGAGCAGTACTTC	CASSSGNDYEQYF